What follows are 23 T cell receptor beta chains derived from one specimen sequenced in a study of blood T cells in healthy people across ages. Using a J-beta primer mix together with a sample-barcoded 5' primer, a second PCR was run for 7 to 11 cycles. MiXCR, applied by TCRdb to the 5' RACE reads, yields one record per CDR3 protein. The sample has some 900,000 distinct CDR3 sequences, under 50% seen once. Sequencing was carried out using blood. These TCRs come from a man aged 30 to 39 in good health.

This clonotype was detected a few times. The rearrangement links TRBV5-1 to TRBJ2-5; no definite D call. CDR1 is SGHRS, CDR2 YFSETQ, per germline. The length of the CDR3 is 14 residues. The V end lost 2 bases, the J end lost 2 bases, and 10 bases lay between the germline ends. CDR3 coding DNA: TGCGCCAGCAGCTTCCAGCGCGCACAAGAGACCCAGTACTTC. Encoded protein: CASSFQRAQETQYF.

The genes are TRBV2 and TRBJ1-1; possibly TRBD1 for D (6 bases). V lost 6 bases and J lost 6, with 11 bases in between. This CDR3 is 12 amino acids long. CDR1 is SNHLY and CDR2 is FYNNEI in the germline V gene. This chain's CDR3 is CASREGGAEAFF. The CDR3 nucleotides read TGTGCCAGCAGAGAGGGGGGCGCTGAAGCTTTCTTT. The whole variable domain, filled in from reference TRBV2 and TRBJ1-1, reads EPEVTQTPSHQVTQMGQEVILRCVPISNHLYFYWYRQILGQKVEFLVSFYNNEISEKSEIFDDQFSVERPDGSNFTLKIRSTKLEDSAMYFCASREGGAEAFFGQGTRLTVV.

The rearrangement joins TRBV20-1 to TRBJ2-7; D remains unclear. Trimming removed 5 bases at V and 2 bases at J, with 7 bases between. Germline V gene data show CDR1 as DFQATT and CDR2 as SNEGSKA (reference sequence). The CDR3 extends over 11 amino acids. The CDR3 is CSAWAAYEQYF. CDR3 nucleotide sequence: TGCAGTGCTTGGGCCGCCTACGAGCAGTACTTC.

The count of this clonotype is one. The chain uses TRBV11-3 and TRBJ2-6; 8 bases match TRBD1. With 5 bases clipped from V and 4 bases from J, the junction kept 4 bases outside the gene matches. Germline CDR1 reads SGHNT; CDR2 reads YENEEA. This CDR3 contains 15 residues. The CDR3 DNA reads TGTGCCAGCAGCAAGGGACAGGTCGGGGCCAACGTCCTGACTTTC. It specifies CASSKGQVGANVLTF.

This clonotype came up once. The V and J genes are TRBV28 and TRBJ1-1; D not resolved. The V gene lost 4 bases and the J gene lost 11 bases, with 14 bases spanning the gap. The germline V gene has CDR1 MDHEN and CDR2 SYDVKM. This CDR3 comprises 12 residues. This CDR3 reads CASSSSGMQAFF. CDR3 DNA: TGTGCCAGCAGTTCCTCCGGGATGCAGGCTTTCTTT.

This clonotype was detected ten times or more. The rearrangement joins TRBV10-3 to TRBJ2-7; TRBD1 is a possible D gene (6 bases). The V end was cut by 0 bases, the J end by 4 bases, with 16 bases between. CDR3 size: 16 residues. The V gene's germline CDR1 is ENHRY and CDR2 SYGVKD. The CDR3 DNA follows: TGTGCCATCAGTGAGTCGGGGGCAGCCAGAGTATACGAGCAGTACTTC. Encoded protein: CAISESGAARVYEQYF.

This clonotype came up a few times. This chain connects TRBV7-2 to TRBJ2-1; weak D call: TRBD1 (6 bases). CDR3 length equals 12 residues. Trimming left V 4 bases short and J 12 bases short, with 13 bases between. From germline, CDR1 is SGHTA and CDR2 FQGNSA. The CDR3 reads CASSSDRPLQFF. For the CDR3, the DNA is TGTGCCAGCAGCTCGGACAGACCCCTGCAGTTCTTC. The full variable domain, completed using reference TRBV7-2 and TRBJ2-1, is GAGVSQSPSNKVTEKGKDVELRCDPISGHTALYWYRQSLGQGLEFLIYFQGNSAPDKSGLPSDRFSAERTGGSVSTLTIQRTQQEDSAVYLCASSSDRPLQFFGPGTRLTVL.

This chain uses TRBV29-1 with TRBJ2-7, with D perhaps being TRBD1 or TRBD2 (5 bases each). The CDR3 totals 13 residues. Trimming removed 6 bases from V and 7 bases from J, with 19 bases in between. Germline-derived CDR1 and CDR2 are SQVTM and ANQGSEA. CDR3: CSVAGTIYNEQYF. The CDR3 DNA sequence: TGCAGCGTCGCAGGGACGATATACAATGAGCAGTACTTC.

J is TRBJ2-1 and V is TRBV4-3; tentatively, D is TRBD2 (6 bases). Looked up from germline, CDR1 is LGHNA and CDR2 is YSLEER. V dropped 3 bases and J dropped 11 bases, with 8 bases sitting between them. The CDR3 sequence is 11 residues long. The DNA for the CDR3 is TGCGCCAGCAGCCAGGCGGGACAGCAGTTCTTC. As protein: CASSQAGQQFF.

This chain uses TRBV28 with TRBJ2-3; possibly TRBD2 for D (6 bases). Germline CDR1 and CDR2: MDHEN and SYDVKM. The CDR3 is made up of 15 amino acids. V lost 4 bases to trimming and J lost 3 bases, with 14 bases between them. The CDR3, as DNA: TGTGCCAGCAGTTCTTCTGGGAGGCATACAGATACGCAGTATTTT. Residues: CASSSSGRHTDTQYF. The full variable domain, rest sourced from reference TRBV28 and TRBJ2-3, is DVKVTQSSRYLVKRTGEKVFLECVQDMDHENMFWYRQDPGLGLRLIYFSYDVKMKEKGDIPEGYSVSREKKERFSLILESASTNQTSMYLCASSSSGRHTDTQYFGPGTRLTVL.

This clonotype has only a few counts. This rearrangement joins TRBV28 to TRBJ2-7, with D maybe TRBD2 (7 bases). The CDR3 is 15 residues long. V lost 3 bases, J lost 0 bases, and 12 bases lay in between. CDR1 MDHEN and CDR2 SYDVKM come from the germline V gene. The CDR3 is CASSFGRGPSYEQYF. CDR3 coding DNA: TGTGCCAGCAGTTTCGGGCGGGGGCCCTCCTACGAGCAGTACTTC.

Of note for this clonotype: A read error may produce the germline difference seen at one junction end. The chain combines TRBV28 with TRBJ1-6; D is unresolved. Germline V gene sequence: CDR1 MDHEN, CDR2 SYDVKM. The CDR3 has 15 residues. The CDR3 sequence is CASSLSSTDNLPLHF. CDR3 bases: TGTGCCAGCAGTTTAAGCTCTACAGATAATTTACCCCTCCACTTT.

This clonotype was seen more than once but under ten times. This may stem from a read error, because a much larger clone lies one nucleotide away. This chain uses TRBV4-2 with TRBJ2-5; 8 nucleotides match TRBD1. The CDR3 has 15 residues. V lost 1 base and J lost 11; bases outside the gene matches: 12. Looked up from germline, CDR1 is LGHNA and CDR2 is YNFKEQ. Here the CDR3 reads CASSQAGGSYNEQYF. Written as DNA, the CDR3 is TGTGCCAGCAGCCAAGCAGGGGGCTCCTACAATGAGCAGTACTTC.

The V and J genes are TRBV7-2 and TRBJ2-3; D remains ambiguous. V dropped 1 base and J dropped 4 bases, with 9 bases sitting between them. Germline-derived CDR1 and CDR2 are SGHTA and FQGNSA. The CDR3 is made up of 14 amino acids. The DNA for the CDR3 is TGTGCCAGCAGCTTAGGTTACGGCCCAGATACGCAGTATTTT. Translating it yields CASSLGYGPDTQYF.

The chain carries TRBV27 and TRBJ2-7; possible D gene TRBD1, 7 bases. This CDR3 is 15 amino acids long. Germline CDR1 reads MNHEY; CDR2 reads SMNVEV (reference sequence). The V and J ends lost 3 bases and 3 bases respectively, with 15 bases between them. DNA for the CDR3: TGTGCCAGCAGTTTGAGCAGGGGGGCCCTCTACGAGCAGTACTTC. Translated: CASSLSRGALYEQYF.

The genes are TRBV6-5 and TRBJ2-4, with D possibly being TRBD2 (6 bases). The DNA end is a closer match to TRBJ2-7, so the J assignment may be wrong. The germline V gene encodes CDR1 MNHEY and CDR2 SVGAGI. This CDR3 has 15 residues. The CDR3 region has the DNA TGTGCCAGCAGTTACTCTAAGGGACTCCTCAACGAGCAGTACTTC. It codes for CASSYSKGLLNEQYF.

This CDR3 is CASSQREENTEAFF. The DNA for the CDR3 is TGTGCCAGCAGCCAACGAGAGGAGAACACTGAAGCTTTCTTT. The chain has TRBV3-1 and TRBJ1-1; D not resolved. CDR1 LGHDT and CDR2 YNNKEL come from the germline V gene (reference sequence). Trimming took off 2 bases at V and 1 base at J, with 8 bases between the two ends. The CDR3 is made up of 14 amino acids.

The rearrangement uses TRBV3-1 and TRBJ2-3; 10 bases fit TRBD2. The CDR3 is made up of 15 amino acids. The germline V gene encodes CDR1 LGHDT and CDR2 YNNKEL (reference sequence). V dropped 4 bases and J dropped 5; count of bases not matched to a gene: 6. Here the CDR3 reads CASSLAGGRRDTQYF. The CDR3 DNA sequence: TGTGCCAGCAGCCTAGCGGGGGGCCGCCGAGATACGCAGTATTTT.

The rearrangement links TRBV29-1 to TRBJ2-7; the match to TRBD1 covers 7 bases. There are 15 residues in the CDR3. With V trimmed by 2 bases and J by 7 bases, 14 bases remained unmatched. From germline, CDR1 is SQVTM and CDR2 ANQGSEA. Here the CDR3 reads CSVELDRLTADEQYF. CDR3 bases: TGCAGCGTTGAATTGGACAGGTTGACCGCGGATGAGCAGTACTTC.

The gene calls are TRBV10-3 and TRBJ1-2; D ambiguous. With 0 bases removed from V and 8 bases from J, the gap between germline ends came to 16 bases. CDR3 size: 15 residues. Germline-derived CDR1 and CDR2 are ENHRY and SYGVKD. CDR3 protein: CAISESSGVLGGYTF. The CDR3 region has the DNA TGTGCCATCAGTGAGTCGAGCGGGGTACTCGGCGGCTACACCTTC.

J is TRBJ1-2 and V is TRBV12-3 or TRBV12-4; 7 nucleotides agree with TRBD1. The CDR3 totals 12 residues. V was clipped by 10 bases and J by 5 bases; unmatched bases: 7. In DNA, the CDR3 is TGTGCCACGACCGGGACAGAATATGGCTACACCTTC. Its translation: CATTGTEYGYTF.

The chain links TRBV27 to TRBJ2-7; 7 bases align to TRBD1. The junction had 11 bases not matched to a gene; V was cut back by 6 bases and J by 3 bases. Germline lookup yields CDR1 MNHEY and CDR2 SMNVEV (reference sequence). The CDR3 consists of 15 residues. CDR3 DNA: TGTGCCAGCAGACACCCCCGAGGGGGCCACTACGAGCAGTACTTC. Its protein is CASRHPRGGHYEQYF.

This clonotype was detected a few times. The chain employs TRBV7-2 and TRBJ2-1; D may be TRBD2 (6 bases). CDR3 size: 18 residues. Trimming took 5 bases from V and 0 from J, leaving 20 bases between them. The germline gives CDR1 SGHTA, CDR2 FQGNSA. The CDR3 sequence is CASSPRTSMTSSYNEQFF. The CDR3 DNA sequence: TGTGCCAGCAGCCCCCGGACCTCTATGACTAGCTCCTACAATGAGCAGTTCTTC. Based on the CDR3 plus reference TRBV7-2 and TRBJ2-1, the full variable domain is GAGVSQSPSNKVTEKGKDVELRCDPISGHTALYWYRQSLGQGLEFLIYFQGNSAPDKSGLPSDRFSAERTGGSVSTLTIQRTQQEDSAVYLCASSPRTSMTSSYNEQFFGPGTRLTVL.